These 15 T cell receptor beta chains originate from one sample sequenced in a study of blood T cell repertoires in COVID-19. TCRdb keeps only in-frame clones here, not all; method: immunoSEQ multiplex PCR. The repertoire consists of 100,000 to 120,000 clones, with approximately 85% occurring once and the leading ten covering 16%. The sample consisted of peripheral blood. The receptors were gathered from an older woman with acute or convalescent COVID-19.

The V gene is TRBV4-3, the J gene TRBJ2-7; a weak D match, TRBD2 (5 bases). Per germline, CDR1 LGHNA and CDR2 YSLEER. The length of the CDR3 is 15 residues. V was cut by 1 base and J by 4 bases, with 14 bases left in between. In DNA, the CDR3 is TGCGCCAGCAGCCAAGCTACCGGGGTTGGGTACGAGCAGTACTTC. It codes for CASSQATGVGYEQYF.

Details on this clone: One end of the junction does not line up with germline, which may come from a read error. The chain employs TRBV5-4 and TRBJ1-4; TRBD1 might be the D (6 bases). CDR1 is SGHNT and CDR2 is YYREEE in the germline V gene (reference sequence). This CDR3 has 12 residues. The CDR3 DNA sequence: TGTGCCAGCAGCTCTGGAGAACAGGGCTCGATTTTT. Encoded protein: CASSSGEQGSIF.

The genes are TRBV7-9 and TRBJ2-3, with no clear D. This CDR3 is 16 amino acids long. CDR1 SEHNR and CDR2 FQNEAQ come from the germline V gene (reference sequence). Trimming cost V 5 bases and J 0 bases, with 15 bases left between them. The CDR3 nucleotides read TGTGCCAGCAGCCCCCGTGGGCCAGGAAGCACAGATACGCAGTATTTT. Its protein is CASSPRGPGSTDTQYF. Supplemented by reference TRBV7-9 and TRBJ2-3, the full variable domain reads DTGVSQNPRHKITKRGQNVTFRCDPISEHNRLYWYRQTLGQGPEFLTYFQNEAQLEKSRLLSDRFSAERPKGSFSTLEIQRTEQGDSAMYLCASSPRGPGSTDTQYFGPGTRLTVL.

The chain has TRBV7-3 and TRBJ1-2; maybe TRBD1 (5 bases). Germline values: CDR1 SGHTA, CDR2 FQGTGA. The CDR3 has 13 residues. Deletions cut 2 bases from V and 8 bases from J, with 12 bases between. The CDR3: CASSLSNQGGYTF. Written as DNA, the CDR3 is TGTGCCAGCAGCTTATCAAACCAGGGAGGCTACACCTTC.

This clone was seen more than once but under ten times. The DNA of the CDR3 is TGTGCCAGCAGCTCCCTCATCGGGACAGCTGGGGCCAACGTCCTGACTTTC. It encodes CASSSLIGTAGANVLTF. V and J are TRBV7-2 and TRBJ2-6; 7 bases agree with TRBD1. After removal of 4 bases from V and 2 bases from J, the junction contained 8 bases not matched to a gene. Germline V gives CDR1 SGHTA, CDR2 FQGNSA. The CDR3 consists of 17 residues.

The sample holds one count of this clone. The J gene is TRBJ2-5, the V gene TRBV29-1; tentative D call: TRBD1 (5 bases). Per germline, CDR1 SQVTM and CDR2 ANQGSEA. The CDR3 is made up of 12 amino acids. Trimming cost V 7 bases and J 4 bases, with 13 bases left between them. The CDR3 loop reads CSAQGFGETQYF. In DNA form, the CDR3 reads TGCAGCGCGCAGGGATTTGGAGAGACCCAGTACTTC.

The chain joins TRBV5-4 to TRBJ2-5, with D possibly TRBD1 on 5 matching bases. The CDR3 is 15 amino acids. The ends were cut back, 1 base at V and 5 bases at J, with 15 bases in the middle. CDR1 is SGHNT, CDR2 YYREEE, per germline (reference sequence). The CDR3 bases are TGTGCCAGCAGCTTGAGTACAGGTTATAGGGAGACCCAGTACTTC. It yields the protein CASSLSTGYRETQYF.

The rearrangement links TRBV18 to TRBJ2-7, with a weak D call TRBD2 (6 bases). The V gene's germline CDR1 is KGHSH and CDR2 LQKENI. V lost 6 bases and J 6 bases, leaving 18 bases between the germline ends. The CDR3 loop spans 14 amino acids. This CDR3 is CASSPSRGFSEQYF. DNA of the CDR3: TGTGCCAGCTCTCCTAGCCGGGGGTTCTCCGAGCAGTACTTC.

The chain joins TRBV11-2 to TRBJ2-5; 13 nucleotides match TRBD2. CDR1 SGHAT and CDR2 FQNNGV come from the germline V gene. CDR3 size: 15 residues. The V gene end was trimmed by 5 bases and the J gene end by 1 base; junction bases not matched to a gene: 1. Written as DNA, the CDR3 is TGTGCCAGCAGCCGACTAGCGGGGGGCCAAGAGACCCAGTACTTC. It is translated as CASSRLAGGQETQYF.

The V gene is TRBV5-5, the J gene TRBJ2-1; D is uncertain. Per germline, CDR1 SGHKS and CDR2 YYEKEE (reference sequence). Trimming shortened V by 0 bases and J by 0 bases, and 7 bases separated the two germline ends. The CDR3 is 15 amino acids. The CDR3 sequence is CASSLAVSSYNEQFF. The CDR3 DNA reads TGTGCCAGCAGCTTGGCGGTAAGCTCCTACAATGAGCAGTTCTTC.

The chain joins TRBV5-6 to TRBJ1-1, with 8 positions matching TRBD1. The length of the CDR3 is 15 residues. From germline, CDR1 is SGHDT and CDR2 YYEEEE. Trimming removed 2 bases from V and 5 bases from J; junction bases left unmatched: 8. Here the CDR3 DNA reads TGTGCCAGCAGCTTCTGGACAGGGACGGGGACTGAAGCTTTCTTT. Amino acids: CASSFWTGTGTEAFF.

The rearrangement links TRBV29-1 to TRBJ2-5; D may be TRBD2 (7 bases). Germline loops: CDR1 SQVTM, CDR2 ANQGSEA. The ends were cut back, 4 bases at V and 2 bases at J, with 17 bases in the middle. The CDR3 loop spans 15 amino acids. Here the CDR3 DNA reads TGCAGCGTTGTCGGGGGGCAAAAGGTACAAGAGACCCAGTACTTC. It encodes CSVVGGQKVQETQYF.

This clone occurred a few times. The genes are TRBV19 and TRBJ1-6; 8 bases line up with TRBD1. CDR1 LNHDA and CDR2 SQIVND come from the germline V gene (reference sequence). The V gene end was trimmed by 6 bases and the J gene end by 5 bases; junction bases not matched to a gene: 6. The CDR3 is 15 amino acids. The CDR3 DNA reads TGTGCCAGTAGGCGGACAGGGATAAATAATTCACCCCTCCACTTT. Encoded protein: CASRRTGINNSPLHF.

The V and J genes are TRBV7-9 and TRBJ1-1; TRBD1 might be the D (6 bases). This CDR3 spans 13 amino acids. CDR1 is SEHNR and CDR2 is FQNEAQ in the germline V gene (reference sequence). V was clipped by 8 bases and J by 4 bases, with 14 bases between them. CDR3 bases: TGTGCCAGCGCAGCTGGACAGTCCACTGAAGCTTTCTTT. Translated, it gives CASAAGQSTEAFF.

This clone was seen more than once but under ten times. The rearrangement joins TRBV11-3 to TRBJ2-7; the match to TRBD1 covers 9 bases. V lost 10 bases and J lost 2; bases outside the gene matches: 9. This CDR3 spans 14 amino acids. Germline V gene sequence: CDR1 SGHNT, CDR2 YENEEA. This CDR3 reads CATSTGTGTYEQYF. CDR3 DNA sequence: TGTGCCACCTCGACCGGGACAGGGACCTACGAGCAGTACTTC.